One T cell receptor (beta chain) is described in this entry. This entry belongs to a study of control samples from healthy donors and cancer patients. Sequencing used immunoSEQ multiplex PCR; TCRdb keeps in-frame clones, though not all of them. The sample has 120,000 to 150,000 clones; about 88% are singletons. CDR3 length: 14 residues. Germline CDR1 reads SEHNR; CDR2 reads FQNEAQ (reference sequence). V lost 2 bases and J lost 5, with 9 bases in between. This TCR came from a woman in her twenties or thirties in good health. The V gene is TRBV7-9, the J gene TRBJ1-4; no clear D gene. Specimen: blood. CDR3 in amino acids: CASSLTLGNEKLFF. CDR3 DNA: TGTGCCAGCAGCTTAACCTTAGGGAATGAAAAACTGTTTTTT.